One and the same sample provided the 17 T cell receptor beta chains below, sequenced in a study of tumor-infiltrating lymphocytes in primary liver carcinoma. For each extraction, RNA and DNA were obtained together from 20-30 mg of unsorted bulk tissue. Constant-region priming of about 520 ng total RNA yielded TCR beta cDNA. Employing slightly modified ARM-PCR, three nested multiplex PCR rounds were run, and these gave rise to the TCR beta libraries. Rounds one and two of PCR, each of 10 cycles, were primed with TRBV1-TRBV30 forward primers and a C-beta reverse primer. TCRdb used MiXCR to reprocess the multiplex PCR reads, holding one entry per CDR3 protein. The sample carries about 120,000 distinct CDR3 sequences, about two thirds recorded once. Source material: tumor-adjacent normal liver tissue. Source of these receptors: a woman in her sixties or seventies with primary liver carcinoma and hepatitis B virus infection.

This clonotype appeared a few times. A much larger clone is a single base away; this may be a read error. The CDR3 DNA follows: TGTGCCAGCAGCCCTCACTCGCTGCGGGAGACCAAGTACTTC. Encoded protein: CASSPHSLRETKYF. The chain uses TRBV13 and TRBJ2-5; 7 nucleotides match TRBD2. This CDR3 has 14 amino acids. Germline V gene lookup returns CDR1 PRHDT and CDR2 FYEKMQ (reference sequence).

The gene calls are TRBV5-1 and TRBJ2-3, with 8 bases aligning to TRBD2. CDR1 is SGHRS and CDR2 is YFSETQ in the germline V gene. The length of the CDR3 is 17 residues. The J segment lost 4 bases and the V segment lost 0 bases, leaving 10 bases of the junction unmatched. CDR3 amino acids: CASSLGTLAGFSDTQYF. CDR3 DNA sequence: TGCGCCAGCAGCTTGGGCACCTTAGCGGGATTCTCAGATACGCAGTATTTT.

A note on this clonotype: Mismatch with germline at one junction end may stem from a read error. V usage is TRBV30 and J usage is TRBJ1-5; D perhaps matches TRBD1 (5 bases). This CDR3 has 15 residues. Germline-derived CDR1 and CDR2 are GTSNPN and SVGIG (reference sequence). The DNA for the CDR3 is TGTGCCTGGAGTCGGGGGGATCCGAAAAATCAGCCCCAGCAATTT. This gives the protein CAWSRGDPKNQPQQF.

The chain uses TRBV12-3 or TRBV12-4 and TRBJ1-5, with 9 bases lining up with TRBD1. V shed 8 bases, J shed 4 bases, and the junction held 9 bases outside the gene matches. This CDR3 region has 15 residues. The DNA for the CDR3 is TGTGCCAGCCCTATGACAGGGGGTCGTAATCAGCCCCAGCATTTT. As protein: CASPMTGGRNQPQHF.

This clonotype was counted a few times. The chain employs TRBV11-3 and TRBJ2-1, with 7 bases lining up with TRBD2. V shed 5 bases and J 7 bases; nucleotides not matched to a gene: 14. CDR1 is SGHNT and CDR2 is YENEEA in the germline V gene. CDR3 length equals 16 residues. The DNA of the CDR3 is TGTGCCAGCAGCCTATACGATGCTAGCGGAAGAAATGAGCAGTTCTTC. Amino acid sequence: CASSLYDASGRNEQFF.

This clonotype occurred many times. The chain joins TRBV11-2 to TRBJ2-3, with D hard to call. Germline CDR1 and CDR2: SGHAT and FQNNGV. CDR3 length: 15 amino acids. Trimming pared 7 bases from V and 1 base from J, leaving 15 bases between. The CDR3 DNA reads TGTGCCAGCACCTCCTTACTCTCTGGCACAGATACGCAGTATTTT. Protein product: CASTSLLSGTDTQYF.

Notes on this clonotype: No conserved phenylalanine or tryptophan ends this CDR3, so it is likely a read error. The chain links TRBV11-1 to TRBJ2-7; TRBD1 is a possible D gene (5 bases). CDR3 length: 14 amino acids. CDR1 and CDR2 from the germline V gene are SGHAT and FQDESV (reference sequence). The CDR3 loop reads CAGSLAQGSYEQYS. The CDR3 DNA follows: TGTGCCGGCAGCTTAGCCCAGGGATCCTACGAGCAGTACTCC.

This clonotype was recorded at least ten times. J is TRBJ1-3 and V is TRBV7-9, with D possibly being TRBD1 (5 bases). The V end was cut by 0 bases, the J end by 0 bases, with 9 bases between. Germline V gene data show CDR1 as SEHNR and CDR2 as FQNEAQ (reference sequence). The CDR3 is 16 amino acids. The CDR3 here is CASSLAGPRSGNTIYF. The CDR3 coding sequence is TGTGCCAGCAGCTTAGCGGGACCGCGCTCTGGAAACACCATATATTTT.

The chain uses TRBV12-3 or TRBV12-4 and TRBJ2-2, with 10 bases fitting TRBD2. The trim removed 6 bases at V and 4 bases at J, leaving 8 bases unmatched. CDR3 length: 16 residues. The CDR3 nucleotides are TGTGCCAGCAGCGCAACACTAGCGGGAAGCACCGGGGAGCTGTTTTTT. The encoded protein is CASSATLAGSTGELFF.

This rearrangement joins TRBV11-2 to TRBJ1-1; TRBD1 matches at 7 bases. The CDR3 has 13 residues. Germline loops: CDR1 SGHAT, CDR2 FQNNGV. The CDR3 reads CVGSLDTGVEAFF. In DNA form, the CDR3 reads TGTGTCGGCAGTTTAGATACAGGGGTTGAAGCTTTCTTT.

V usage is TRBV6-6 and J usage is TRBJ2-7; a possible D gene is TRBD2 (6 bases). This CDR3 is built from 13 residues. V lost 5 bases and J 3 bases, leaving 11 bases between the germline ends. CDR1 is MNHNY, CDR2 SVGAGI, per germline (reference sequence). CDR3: CASSNGGNYEQYF. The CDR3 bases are TGTGCCAGCAGTAACGGGGGAAACTACGAGCAGTACTTC.

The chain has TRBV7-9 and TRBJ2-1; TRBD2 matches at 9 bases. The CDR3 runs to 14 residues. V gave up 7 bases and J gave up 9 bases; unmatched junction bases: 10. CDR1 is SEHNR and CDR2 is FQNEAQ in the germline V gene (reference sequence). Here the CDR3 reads CASNEAGGNSEQFF. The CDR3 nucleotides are TGTGCCAGCAACGAAGCGGGAGGTAACAGTGAGCAGTTCTTC.

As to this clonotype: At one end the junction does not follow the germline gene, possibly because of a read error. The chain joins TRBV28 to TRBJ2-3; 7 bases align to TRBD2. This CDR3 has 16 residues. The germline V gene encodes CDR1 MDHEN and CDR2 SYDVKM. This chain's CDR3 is CASSPPPERRGRDAVF. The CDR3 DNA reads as TGTGCCAGCAGTCCCCCCCCCGAGCGCCGGGGGAGGGACGCAGTATTT.

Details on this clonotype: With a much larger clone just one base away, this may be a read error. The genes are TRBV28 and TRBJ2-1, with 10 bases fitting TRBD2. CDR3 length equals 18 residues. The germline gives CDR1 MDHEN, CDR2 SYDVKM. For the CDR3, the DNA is TGTACCAGCAGTCCTGAGGGGGCTAGCGGGAGTGGTTACAATGAGCAGTTCTTC. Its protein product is CTSSPEGASGSGYNEQFF.

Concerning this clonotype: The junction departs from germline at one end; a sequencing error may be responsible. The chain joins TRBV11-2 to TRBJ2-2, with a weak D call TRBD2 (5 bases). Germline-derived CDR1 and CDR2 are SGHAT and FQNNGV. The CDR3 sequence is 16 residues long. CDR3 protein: CARSDGRNTNTGEPFF. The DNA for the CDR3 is TGTGCCAGGAGCGATGGGCGCAACACGAACACCGGGGAGCCGTTTTTT.

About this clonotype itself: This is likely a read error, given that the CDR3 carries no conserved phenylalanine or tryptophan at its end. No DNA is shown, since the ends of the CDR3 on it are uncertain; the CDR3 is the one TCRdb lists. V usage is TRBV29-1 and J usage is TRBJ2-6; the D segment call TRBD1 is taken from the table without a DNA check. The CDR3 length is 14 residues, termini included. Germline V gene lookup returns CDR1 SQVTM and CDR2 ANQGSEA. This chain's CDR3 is CSVSRDREADVLTL.

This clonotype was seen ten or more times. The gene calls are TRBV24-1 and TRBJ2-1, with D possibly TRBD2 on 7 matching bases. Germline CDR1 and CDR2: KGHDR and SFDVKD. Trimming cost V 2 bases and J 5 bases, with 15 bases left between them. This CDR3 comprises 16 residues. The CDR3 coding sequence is TGTGCCACCAGTGATTGGAAGGGAGGGGGGAACAATGAGCAGTTCTTC. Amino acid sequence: CATSDWKGGGNNEQFF.